This T cell receptor (beta chain) emerged from a study of blood T cells in healthy people across ages. It was with a sample-barcoded 5' primer and a J-beta primer mix that a second PCR of roughly 7 to 12 cycles was run. Every molecule of cDNA carried a tag from a template-switch adaptor with 12 random nucleotides. TCRdb passed the 5' RACE reads through MiXCR, listing each CDR3 protein once. The sample consists of 1 million to 1.2 million distinct CDR3 sequences, more than 30% of them appearing once. The CDR3 is made up of 15 amino acids. Germline-derived CDR1 and CDR2 are SGHKS and YYEKEE (reference sequence). The V gene lost 0 bases and the J gene lost 4 bases, with 12 bases spanning the gap. Whole-study findings and limits: As age increased, TCR beta diversity per million T cells fell in a roughly linear fashion.

With regard to this clonotype: Antigen specificity is unknown.

The rearrangement joins TRBV5-5 to TRBJ2-3; D is ambiguous. Sequenced: blood. The sequence was collected from a man in his late teens or twenties in good health. CDR3 sequence (DNA): TGTGCCAGCAGCTTGGGCCCCCGTGAGGCAGATACGCAGTATTTT. As protein: CASSLGPREADTQYF.